The clone carrying this T cell receptor (beta chain) was detected only once. Data came from immunoSEQ multiplex PCR; TCRdb stores just in-frame clones and leaves some out. The sample has under 25,000 clones; around 85% are singletons. The CD4+ and CD8+ fractions came from positive magnetic bead selection and were purity-checked by flow cytometry. The sample comes from a study of somatic mutations in cytotoxic T cells in rheumatoid arthritis. Study-level background: Certain V beta antibody-stained T-cell populations, V beta1+ cells sequenced for TCRB among them, were flow-sorted to nearly 100% purity.

The ends were cut back, 4 bases at V and 0 bases at J, with 13 bases in the middle. The CDR3 extends over 15 amino acids. From germline, CDR1 is SGHAT and CDR2 FQNNGV. The sample taken for sequencing was CD8+ T cells sorted from blood. The V call is TRBV11-2, the J call TRBJ2-7; D is perhaps TRBD2 (5 bases). This sequence originates from a middle-aged man in good health. Written as DNA, the CDR3 is TGTGCCAGCAGCTCAACTAGTCTTAGCTCCTACGAGCAGTACTTC. Translation: CASSSTSLSSYEQYF.